This T cell receptor beta chain came from a study of control samples from healthy donors and cancer patients. This CDR3 region has 15 residues. The V gene's germline CDR1 is LGHDT and CDR2 YNNKEL (reference sequence). Clones were sequenced by immunoSEQ multiplex PCR, and TCRdb holds only the in-frame ones, with some missing. The sample lists around 130,000 clones, roughly 91% occurring once. Worth noting for this clone: Germline and junction disagree at one end, which may indicate a read error. This specimen includes other DNA sequences encoding the same CDR3.

The V and J genes are TRBV3-1 (or the pseudogene TRBV3-2) and TRBJ2-6; possibly TRBD1 for D (6 bases). This TCR was recovered from a man aged 45-65 years with head and neck cancer. Sequenced material: PBMCs. CDR3: CASSKERGGANVLTF. As DNA, the CDR3 is TGTGCCAGCAGCAAAGAGAGGGGGGGGGCCAACGTCCTGACTTTC.